This T cell receptor beta chain is drawn from a study of regulatory T cells in long-lasting Graves disease. The study's findings and limits: TCR diversity was lower in persistent than newly diagnosed Graves' disease. New patients shared fewer public clonotypes (around 970) than persistent patients did (roughly 2,700).

Both iRepertoire HTBI primers and Arm-PCR of CDR3 regions were used to build the TCR beta libraries. TCRdb re-called the multiplex PCR reads through MiXCR, storing one row per CDR3 protein. The table shows fewer than 400,000 distinct CDR3 sequences, with 15% to 20% occurring only once. This clonotype was found a few times. Its antigen is not identified. Time point reported: newly diagnosed GD, antithyroid drugs for less than 3 months. Preparation of the TCR library used RNA extracted from PBMCs. Patients were from an endocrinology department in Xi'an, China. The material sequenced was peripheral blood mononuclear cells (PBMCs), taken at new diagnosis, from a patient treated with antithyroid drugs. This TCR derives from a female donor with Graves disease.

The CDR3 loop reads CATVDQAETQYF. Written as DNA, the CDR3 is TGTGCCACAGTTGACCAGGCAGAGACCCAGTACTTC. V gene TRBV19 combines with J gene TRBJ2-5; D gene ambiguous. Per the germline V gene, CDR1 is LNHDA and CDR2 is SQIVND (reference sequence). Trimming stripped 10 bases from V and 4 bases from J, with 13 bases between. The CDR3 is made up of 12 amino acids. Full variable domain (missing parts from reference TRBV19 and TRBJ2-5): DGGITQSPKYLFRKEGQNVTLSCEQNLNHDAMYWYRQDPGQGLRLIYYSQIVNDFQKGDIAEGYSVSREKKESFPLTVTSAQKNPTAFYLCATVDQAETQYFGPGTRLLVL.